This TCR beta chain is drawn from a study of cytomegalovirus exposure and HLA in healthy donors. Study outcomes and limitations: V- and J-gene trimming of TCR beta was linked (in a later analysis) to a missense DCLRE1C variant. Indistinguishability led to the exclusion of some V segments, TRBV6-2 and TRBV6-3 included.

Points on this clone: Its target is unknown.

The germline V gene has CDR1 SNHLY and CDR2 FYNNEI. The CDR3 spans 15 residues. With 5 bases clipped from V and 2 bases from J, the junction kept 5 bases outside the gene matches. A multiplex PCR was run with 60 Vbeta primers and 13 Jbeta primers. Measured with immunoSEQ multiplex PCR; TCRdb has only the in-frame clones, and not every one. The repertoire holds 85,000 to 130,000 clones, with roughly four fifths as singletons. Sequencing input: PBMCs. This TCR came from a male donor in good health and CMV-seropositive. This sequence joins TRBV2 and TRBJ2-2, with TRBD1 matching 7 bases. The CDR3 protein is CASSTDRVNTGELFF. The CDR3, as DNA: TGTGCCAGCAGTACCGACAGGGTAAACACCGGGGAGCTGTTTTTT.